The 23 T cell receptor beta chains in this list originate from one sample, sequenced in a study of cytomegalovirus exposure and HLA in healthy donors. The PCR contained 60 Vbeta and 13 Jbeta primers. The data were produced by immunoSEQ multiplex PCR, yet TCRdb's version contains in-frame clones alone and is incomplete. The sample includes about 170,000 clones, approximately 82% seen only once; the top ten take less than 2%. Sample: PBMCs. Every receptor here comes from a male donor in good health and CMV-seronegative.

V is TRBV5-8 and J is TRBJ2-3; 12 bases are shared with TRBD2. Trimming took 4 bases from V and 2 from J; bases not matched to a gene: 14. The CDR3 has 19 amino acids. Germline assignment: CDR1 SGHTS and CDR2 YDEGEE. The CDR3: CASSGGGLAGPVFTDTQYF. The CDR3 nucleotides read TGTGCCAGCAGCGGGGGAGGACTAGCGGGACCTGTATTCACAGATACGCAGTATTTT.

The chain has TRBV30 and TRBJ2-1; no firm D call. Trimming cost V 8 bases and J 6 bases, with 14 bases left between them. CDR1 is GTSNPN and CDR2 is SVGIG in the germline V gene (reference sequence). The CDR3 spans 12 residues. CDR3 amino acids: CAHLGRTNEQFF. The CDR3 DNA reads TGTGCCCATTTGGGCAGAACCAATGAGCAGTTCTTC. Based on the CDR3 plus reference TRBV30 and TRBJ2-1, the full variable domain is SQTIHQWPATLVQPVGSPLSLECTVEGTSNPNLYWYRQAAGRGLQLLFYSVGIGQISSEVPQNLSASRPQDRQFILSSKKLLLSDSGFYLCAHLGRTNEQFFGPGTRLTVL.

This rearrangement joins TRBV5-6 to TRBJ2-7, with 9 bases lining up with TRBD1. The germline CDR1 and CDR2 sequences are SGHDT and YYEEEE. The CDR3 length is 15 residues. Trimming took 2 bases from V and 3 from J; bases not matched to a gene: 6. The CDR3 loop reads CASSFWTGDLYEQYF. The CDR3 DNA reads TGTGCCAGCAGCTTCTGGACAGGGGATCTCTACGAGCAGTACTTC.

CDR3 DNA sequence: TGTGCCAGTGGACAGGGCGATTCGGGAAACACCATATATTTT. Translating gives CASGQGDSGNTIYF. The chain has TRBV6-5 and TRBJ1-3; 8 positions match TRBD1. With V trimmed by 9 bases and J by 4 bases, 8 bases remained unmatched. CDR3 size: 14 residues. From germline, CDR1 is MNHEY and CDR2 SVGAGI.

Here the CDR3 DNA reads TGCGCCAGCAGCCGGACAGGGATTGGCTACACCTTC. Protein product: CASSRTGIGYTF. This rearrangement joins TRBV4-3 to TRBJ1-2; TRBD1 matches 8 bases. CDR1 is LGHNA, CDR2 YSLEER, per germline. Trimming took 4 bases from V and 7 from J; bases not matched to a gene: 2. The CDR3 extends over 12 amino acids.

The count of this clone is one. The chain employs TRBV30 and TRBJ2-1, with 7 bases that match TRBD1. Germline values: CDR1 GTSNPN, CDR2 SVGIG (reference sequence). With 1 base clipped from V and 4 bases from J, the junction kept 7 bases outside the gene matches. CDR3 length: 15 residues. The CDR3 nucleotides read TGTGCCTGGAGTGCTATCGGGACAGCATACAATGAGCAGTTCTTC. Translated, it gives CAWSAIGTAYNEQFF.

The chain recombines TRBV9 with TRBJ1-1; weak D call: TRBD1 (5 bases). Between the trimmed V and J ends, which lost 4 bases and 10 bases, there was a span of 17 bases. The CDR3 spans 13 residues. Germline assignment: CDR1 SGDLS and CDR2 YYNGEE. The CDR3 loop is CASSLDLGARAFF. CDR3 DNA: TGTGCCAGCAGCCTCGACCTAGGGGCACGAGCTTTCTTT. The full variable domain, completed using reference TRBV9 and TRBJ1-1, is DSGVTQTPKHLITATGQRVTLRCSPRSGDLSVYWYQQSLDQGLQFLIQYYNGEERAKGNILERFSAQQFPDLHSELNLSSLELGDSALYFCASSLDLGARAFFGQGTRLTVV.

The V and J genes are TRBV2 and TRBJ2-3; the D gene is possibly TRBD2 (6 bases). Germline assignment: CDR1 SNHLY and CDR2 FYNNEI. Between the trimmed V and J ends, which lost 6 bases and 6 bases, there was a span of 10 bases. CDR3 length: 12 residues. In DNA, the CDR3 is TGTGCCAGCAGCAAACGGGAGGATACGCAGTATTTT. It specifies CASSKREDTQYF.

The rearrangement links TRBV10-3 to TRBJ2-5; the match to TRBD2 covers 12 bases. Germline V CDR1 and CDR2: ENHRY, SYGVKD. The V segment lost 4 bases and the J segment 2 bases; nucleotides outside the gene matches: 5. This CDR3 region has 16 residues. CDR3 protein: CAISGLAGDRQETQYF. CDR3 coding DNA: TGTGCCATCAGTGGACTAGCGGGAGATAGGCAAGAGACCCAGTACTTC.

Note on this clone: Other DNA sequences from this sample encode an identical CDR3 as well. The chain is built from TRBV5-1 and TRBJ2-2; D not resolved. CDR1 is SGHRS, CDR2 YFSETQ, per germline. V dropped 4 bases and J dropped 0 bases, with 10 bases sitting between them. CDR3 size: 15 residues. CDR3 coding DNA: TGCGCCAGCAGCCTTAGAACAGCGAACACCGGGGAGCTGTTTTTT. It specifies CASSLRTANTGELFF.

The rearrangement joins TRBV19 to TRBJ1-1, with a weak D call TRBD1 (5 bases). Per germline, CDR1 LNHDA and CDR2 SQIVND (reference sequence). V gave up 6 bases and J gave up 3 bases, with 23 bases separating them. This CDR3 region has 17 residues. Written as DNA, the CDR3 is TGTGCCAGTAGGCGCGTTATTGGGGGGGTTGCGGACACTGAAGCTTTCTTT. Translated, it gives CASRRVIGGVADTEAFF.

This chain uses TRBV2 with TRBJ1-5; D uncertain. Germline CDR1 reads SNHLY; CDR2 reads FYNNEI. The CDR3 extends over 16 amino acids. Trimming removed 1 base from V and 4 bases from J, with 14 bases in between. The CDR3 sequence: CASSEVKRQRNQPQHF. The CDR3 coding sequence is TGTGCCAGCAGTGAAGTAAAGAGACAAAGAAATCAGCCCCAGCATTTT.

This clone was picked up a small number of times. V is TRBV5-6 and J is TRBJ2-7; 9 bases are a match to TRBD1. The germline gives CDR1 SGHDT, CDR2 YYEEEE. The length of the CDR3 is 15 residues. V dropped 5 bases and J dropped 4; count of bases not matched to a gene: 10. CDR3 DNA: TGTGCCAGCAGTTCCCCGGGACAGGGACGATACGAGCAGTACTTC. Protein sequence: CASSSPGQGRYEQYF. The complete variable domain, with remaining parts taken from reference TRBV5-6 and TRBJ2-7, reads DAGVTQSPTHLIKTRGQQVTLRCSPKSGHDTVSWYQQALGQGPQFIFQYYEEEERQRGNFPDRFSGHQFPNYSSELNVNALLLGDSALYLCASSSPGQGRYEQYFGPGTRLTVT.

Here the CDR3 DNA reads TGCGCCAGCAGCCCTAGCCCACCGAACACCGGGGAGCTGTTTTTT. This translates into CASSPSPPNTGELFF. This chain connects TRBV5-1 to TRBJ2-2, with D perhaps matching TRBD2 (5 bases). Per the germline V gene, CDR1 is SGHRS and CDR2 is YFSETQ. The CDR3 has 15 residues. Trimming took off 4 bases at V and 0 bases at J, with 10 bases between the two ends.

The chain uses TRBV7-3 and TRBJ2-3; TRBD1 agrees at 10 bases. V trimming: 5 bases; J trimming: 3 bases; junction bases outside the gene matches: 8. The CDR3 has 16 amino acids. CDR1 and CDR2 from the germline V gene are SGHTA and FQGTGA. CDR3 nucleotides: TGTGCCAGCAGCATTATGACAGGGGGCTTAACAGATACGCAGTATTTT. The encoded protein is CASSIMTGGLTDTQYF.

The V and J genes are TRBV28 and TRBJ2-7; TRBD1 agrees at 8 bases. The CDR3 is made up of 14 amino acids. J lost 4 bases, V lost 5 bases, and 7 bases had no gene match. Germline loops: CDR1 MDHEN, CDR2 SYDVKM. CDR3 DNA: TGTGCCAGCAGTATCTGGACAGGGAATTACGAGCAGTACTTC. Protein product: CASSIWTGNYEQYF.

The chain recombines TRBV5-4 with TRBJ2-7; TRBD1 might be the D (6 bases). The CDR3 totals 14 residues. Germline V CDR1 and CDR2: SGHNT, YYREEE (reference sequence). V was trimmed by 3 bases and J by 3 bases, leaving 13 bases between them. CDR3 loop: CASSWEQGNYEQYF. DNA for the CDR3: TGTGCCAGCAGCTGGGAGCAGGGGAACTACGAGCAGTACTTC.

This chain uses TRBV10-3 with TRBJ1-1, with 9 bases fitting TRBD1. The trim removed 9 bases at V and 6 bases at J, leaving 11 bases unmatched. The CDR3 is made up of 14 amino acids. Germline V gives CDR1 ENHRY, CDR2 SYGVKD. The chain's CDR3 is CAIQRDRGTSEAFF. CDR3 sequence (DNA): TGTGCCATACAACGCGACAGGGGGACTTCTGAAGCTTTCTTT.

The chain carries TRBV5-5 and TRBJ1-5, with D possibly TRBD1 on 5 matching bases. This CDR3 contains 13 residues. The germline V gene encodes CDR1 SGHKS and CDR2 YYEKEE (reference sequence). The germline V and J ends were trimmed by 2 bases and 5 bases, with 8 bases remaining between them. CDR3 residues: CASSFSRDQPQHF. The CDR3 coding sequence is TGTGCCAGCAGCTTCTCCAGGGATCAGCCCCAGCATTTT.

The V call is TRBV6-6, the J call TRBJ2-7, with 11 bases matching TRBD1. The CDR3 runs to 15 residues. V lost 0 bases to trimming and J lost 6 bases; unmatched junction nucleotides: 4. Per germline, CDR1 MNHNY and CDR2 SVGAGI (reference sequence). CDR3 region: CASSYSDRGHREQYF. The CDR3 DNA sequence: TGTGCCAGCAGTTACTCGGACAGGGGGCACCGCGAGCAGTACTTC.

The chain combines TRBV19 with TRBJ2-5; 12 bases line up with TRBD2. TRBJ2-7 explains the end of the DNA better; the J call may be wrong. CDR3 size: 16 residues. Germline CDR1 LNHDA, CDR2 SQIVND (reference sequence). This CDR3 is CASSILPTSGSYEQYF. CDR3 nucleotides: TGTGCCAGTAGTATACTCCCGACTAGCGGGAGCTACGAGCAGTACTTC.

J is TRBJ1-3 and V is TRBV9; D may be TRBD1 (5 bases). From germline, CDR1 is SGDLS and CDR2 YYNGEE. V dropped 0 bases and J dropped 0 bases, with 13 bases sitting between them. The CDR3 has 17 amino acids. CDR3 in DNA: TGTGCCAGCAGCGTAGCGGGCAGGGTTAACTCTGGAAACACCATATATTTT. Encoded protein: CASSVAGRVNSGNTIYF.

The chain uses TRBV7-7 and TRBJ2-3, with 10 bases matching TRBD1. CDR3 size: 15 residues. Germline loops: CDR1 SSHAT, CDR2 FNYEAQ (reference sequence). V was clipped by 1 base and J by 7 bases; unmatched bases: 5. The CDR3 loop is CASSLGTGGGYTQYF. For the CDR3, the DNA is TGTGCCAGCAGCTTAGGGACAGGGGGAGGGTATACGCAGTATTTT.